This TCR beta chain stems from a study of regulatory T cells in long-lasting Graves disease. Relying on iRepertoire HTBI primers and Arm-PCR of CDR3 regions, the team built TCR beta libraries. TCRdb reprocessed the multiplex PCR reads via MiXCR and lists one record per CDR3 protein. The sample includes around 450,000 distinct CDR3 sequences, about 15% of them seen just once. This clonotype was seen repeatedly, ten times or more. The sample's time point: newly diagnosed GD, antithyroid drugs for less than 3 months. From RNA extracted from PBMCs, the TCR library was made. The same specimen was also included in a second study, on T cells in Graves' hyperthyroidism and ophthalmopathy.

The sample was peripheral blood mononuclear cells (PBMCs), taken at new diagnosis, from a patient treated with antithyroid drugs. The TCR originated in a woman aged 40-49 years with Graves disease.

CDR3 bases: TGTGCCAGCAGGACAGGGATGAACACTGAAGCTTTCTTT. Protein product: CASRTGMNTEAFF. J is TRBJ1-1 and V is TRBV11-3; 7 nucleotides align to TRBD1. The CDR3 is made up of 13 amino acids. Unmatched junction bases numbered 1, after V lost 6 bases and J lost 0 bases. Germline CDR1 is SGHNT and CDR2 is YENEEA.